This T cell receptor beta chain was observed in a study of Graves' ophthalmopathy and Graves' hyperthyroidism. Study information: Investigators collected peripheral blood at initial diagnosis, before any treatment was given. Findings of the study overall: Blood repertoires reportedly contained most expanded thyroid clonotypes above 0.001 frequency.

RNA transcripts were the template, and TCR beta CDR3 regions were amplified from them. Second-round multiplex PCR came after a first-round RT-PCR that employed HTBI primers. TCRdb analysed the multiplex PCR reads with MiXCR anew, one entry per CDR3 protein. Of 52,000 or so distinct CDR3 sequences listed, approximately 52% are singletons. This clonotype was recorded at least ten times. Its antigen is still unknown. This CDR3 has 13 amino acids. CDR1 is MNHEY and CDR2 is SVGEGT in the germline V gene. V was clipped by 2 bases and J by 3 bases, with 8 bases between them. The origin of this receptor is an adult woman with Graves' ophthalmopathy. The chain employs TRBV6-2 or TRBV6-3 and TRBJ2-7; D might be TRBD1 (6 bases). The material sequenced was peripheral blood. This chain's CDR3 is CASSYGQSYEQYF. The CDR3 DNA is TGTGCCAGCAGTTACGGACAGAGCTACGAGCAGTACTTC.